Below, 10 T cell receptor beta chains from the same sample are listed, as sequenced in a study of T cell responses to AZD1222 COVID-19 vaccine. Profiled with immunoSEQ multiplex PCR; TCRdb holds only in-frame clones, not every one. Of about 82,000 clones listed, approximately 85% are singletons. This sample comprised peripheral blood, obtained 28 days after the second AZD1222 dose. The receptor set was obtained from an adult who received the AZD1222 COVID-19 vaccine.

This clone was recorded once. V is TRBV19 and J is TRBJ1-1; D perhaps matches TRBD1 (5 bases). V lost 3 bases, J lost 1 base, and 15 bases lay in between. CDR3 length equals 16 residues. Germline V gives CDR1 LNHDA, CDR2 SQIVND (reference sequence). The CDR3 nucleotides read TGTGCCAGTAGTATTCCAGGGCTAGGGTGGAACACTGAAGCTTTCTTT. Protein product: CASSIPGLGWNTEAFF. The full variable domain, rest sourced from reference TRBV19 and TRBJ1-1, is DGGITQSPKYLFRKEGQNVTLSCEQNLNHDAMYWYRQDPGQGLRLIYYSQIVNDFQKGDIAEGYSVSREKKESFPLTVTSAQKNPTAFYLCASSIPGLGWNTEAFFGQGTRLTVV.

The chain is built from TRBV7-2 and TRBJ1-3; perhaps TRBD1 as D (5 bases). The germline V gene encodes CDR1 SGHTA and CDR2 FQGNSA. Between the trimmed V and J ends, which lost 3 bases and 0 bases, there was a span of 6 bases. The CDR3 is made up of 14 amino acids. CDR3: CASSFRDSGNTIYF. The CDR3 DNA follows: TGTGCCAGCAGCTTCAGGGACTCTGGAAACACCATATATTTT.

This clone was observed a handful of times. The chain is built from TRBV19 and TRBJ1-5, with D perhaps matching TRBD1 (5 bases). Looked up from germline, CDR1 is LNHDA and CDR2 is SQIVND (reference sequence). V lost 7 bases and J 7 bases, leaving 17 bases between the germline ends. The CDR3 spans 14 residues. CDR3 bases: TGTGCCAGTACCCCGACAGATAATCGACAGCCCCAGCATTTT. This codes for CASTPTDNRQPQHF. The full variable domain, in which reference TRBV19 and TRBJ1-5 provide the parts outside the CDR3, is DGGITQSPKYLFRKEGQNVTLSCEQNLNHDAMYWYRQDPGQGLRLIYYSQIVNDFQKGDIAEGYSVSREKKESFPLTVTSAQKNPTAFYLCASTPTDNRQPQHFGDGTRLSIL.

This clone has just one count. The chain couples TRBV27 to TRBJ2-1; D unresolved. The germline V gene encodes CDR1 MNHEY and CDR2 SMNVEV (reference sequence). This CDR3 comprises 15 residues. V was cut by 8 bases and J by 0 bases, with 14 bases left in between. CDR3 in DNA: TGTGCCAGCTCAACGGGTACGGGCTCCTACAATGAGCAGTTCTTC. It is translated as CASSTGTGSYNEQFF.

This clone was found many times. The CDR3 sequence is CASSQGTGANYGYTF. DNA for the CDR3: TGCGCCAGCAGCCAAGGGACAGGGGCTAACTATGGCTACACCTTC. The rearrangement uses TRBV4-3 and TRBJ1-2, with 9 bases matching TRBD1. Germline V gene data show CDR1 as LGHNA and CDR2 as YSLEER. There are 15 residues in the CDR3. V trimming: 1 base; J trimming: 0 bases; junction bases outside the gene matches: 0.

This clone was recorded only once. The chain combines TRBV14 with TRBJ1-6; D call uncertain. Germline CDR1 SGHDN, CDR2 FVKESK. V gave up 2 bases and J gave up 10 bases, with 18 bases separating them. The length of the CDR3 is 16 residues. The CDR3 protein is CASSQRAFVPLSPLHF. The CDR3, as DNA: TGTGCCAGCAGCCAACGGGCCTTCGTCCCCCTCTCACCCCTCCACTTT.

This chain connects TRBV19 to TRBJ1-1; D may be TRBD1 (5 bases). In germline, CDR1 is LNHDA, CDR2 SQIVND (reference sequence). V lost 1 base and J lost 0, with 9 bases in between. The CDR3 has 15 residues. CDR3 DNA: TGTGCCAGTAGTATAGGAGTCAGGGTGAACACTGAAGCTTTCTTT. Protein: CASSIGVRVNTEAFF.

The chain employs TRBV18 and TRBJ2-7; possible D gene TRBD1, 6 bases. Germline values: CDR1 KGHSH, CDR2 LQKENI. The ends were cut back, 5 bases at V and 3 bases at J, with 17 bases in the middle. The CDR3 contains 15 residues. CDR3 nucleotides: TGTGCCAGCTCAGCAGCCGAAGACAGGATCTACGAGCAGTACGTC. Its protein is CASSAAEDRIYEQYV.

This clone appeared once. This chain joins TRBV9 and TRBJ1-5, with D possibly TRBD1 on 5 matching bases. The V gene lost 2 bases and the J gene lost 0 bases, with 12 bases spanning the gap. This CDR3 has 16 amino acids. The V gene's germline CDR1 is SGDLS and CDR2 YYNGEE. CDR3 sequence reads: CASSVDGGTSNQPQHF. The DNA for the CDR3 is TGTGCCAGCAGCGTGGATGGGGGTACTAGCAATCAGCCCCAGCATTTT. Variable domain in full (rest from reference TRBV9 and TRBJ1-5): DSGVTQTPKHLITATGQRVTLRCSPRSGDLSVYWYQQSLDQGLQFLIQYYNGEERAKGNILERFSAQQFPDLHSELNLSSLELGDSALYFCASSVDGGTSNQPQHFGDGTRLSIL.

The chain uses TRBV30 and TRBJ1-5, with D unclear. Between the trimmed V and J ends, which lost 3 bases and 7 bases, there was a span of 13 bases. CDR1 GTSNPN and CDR2 SVGIG come from the germline V gene (reference sequence). The CDR3 runs to 13 residues. CDR3 DNA sequence: TGTGCCTGGAGCCCCCCCTTCAGACAGCCCCAGCATTTT. This encodes CAWSPPFRQPQHF.